This TCR beta chain is drawn from a study of CD8 T cells in ankylosing spondylitis. Per germline, CDR1 LGHNA and CDR2 YSLEER. The CDR3 is 12 amino acids. V gave up 5 bases and J gave up 6 bases, with 8 bases separating them. This clonotype was detected only once. A much bigger clone sits one base away, suggesting this may be a read error. Library preparation for TCR beta used quantitative 5'-RACE with molecular barcodes. TCRdb reprocessed the 5' RACE reads via MiXCR and lists one record per CDR3 protein. This sample carries 150,000 to 200,000 distinct CDR3 sequences, 10% to 15% of them seen once, and the ten largest clones take approximately 11%.

Sequenced sample: blood, either unsorted or a sorted T cell fraction (not recorded which). J is TRBJ2-1 and V is TRBV4-3, with a tentative D call TRBD2 (6 bases). The sequence came from a female donor with ankylosing spondylitis or in good health (not recorded which). The CDR3 spells CASSGGFNEQFF. As DNA, the CDR3 is TGCGCCAGCAGCGGGGGGTTCAATGAGCAGTTCTTC.